The source of this T cell receptor beta chain is a study of cytomegalovirus exposure and HLA in healthy donors. Remarks on this clone: What it recognizes is unknown. This same CDR3 is encoded by further DNA sequences in the sample.

13 Jbeta primers and 60 Vbeta primers were used for the PCR. The protocol was immunoSEQ multiplex PCR, while the TCRdb copy is restricted to in-frame clones and leaves out a portion. The sample lists about 200,000 clones, approximately 78% occurring once. Points from the study as a whole: Earlier results showed most TCR beta V segments being productive about 90% or about 30% of the time. A later analysis linked a missense DCLRE1C variant to TCR beta V- and J-gene trimming. TCR beta chains associated with HLA were, in a later analysis, more clonally expanded than equally common others.

Sequencing input: PBMCs. This receptor was taken from a young man in good health and CMV-seronegative.

For the CDR3, the DNA is TGTGCCAGCAGCTTGGGTCAGGTCAATCAGCCCCAGCATTTT. Amino acids: CASSLGQVNQPQHF. The chain recombines TRBV5-6 with TRBJ1-5; D is unresolved. Trimming took 0 bases from V and 3 from J, leaving 7 bases between them. CDR1 and CDR2 from the germline V gene are SGHDT and YYEEEE. There are 14 residues in the CDR3. Supplemented by reference TRBV5-6 and TRBJ1-5, the full variable domain reads DAGVTQSPTHLIKTRGQQVTLRCSPKSGHDTVSWYQQALGQGPQFIFQYYEEEERQRGNFPDRFSGHQFPNYSSELNVNALLLGDSALYLCASSLGQVNQPQHFGDGTRLSIL.